The 7 T cell receptor beta chains below were found in one sample sequenced in a study of early T cells in non-severe SARS-CoV-2 infection. From the 5' RACE reads, TCRdb called clonotypes with MiXCR, one entry per CDR3 protein. This sample has around 63,000 distinct CDR3 sequences; 13% occur once, and the top ten carry about 4.4%. The sequencing sample was made of whole blood. The receptor source for this set is an adult who was a healthcare worker with PCR-confirmed SARS-CoV-2 infection or an uninfected control (not recorded which).

This clonotype was observed many times. The V call is TRBV27, the J call TRBJ2-2; no firm D call. The V gene's germline CDR1 is MNHEY and CDR2 SMNVEV (reference sequence). CDR3 length: 14 residues. Trimming took 5 bases from V and 4 from J, leaving 11 bases between them. Here the CDR3 DNA reads TGTGCCAGCAGTGAATACTTTACCACCGGGGAGCTGTTTTTT. This encodes CASSEYFTTGELFF.

This clonotype appeared many times. V usage is TRBV4-3 and J usage is TRBJ2-3; 11 positions match TRBD2. J gave up 1 base and V 0 bases, and 12 bases lay outside the gene matches. CDR1 is LGHNA and CDR2 is YSLEER in the germline V gene. This CDR3 region has 20 residues. CDR3 protein: CASSQDMASGGLSGTDTQYF. CDR3 nucleotides: TGCGCCAGCAGCCAAGACATGGCTAGCGGGGGGTTGTCCGGCACAGATACGCAGTATTTT.

The CDR3 nucleotides read TGTGCCAGCAGTGTGGGCAGGGGGACCTACGAGCAGTACTTC. It encodes CASSVGRGTYEQYF. The V gene is TRBV6-1, the J gene TRBJ2-7; 7 bases are a match to TRBD1. Germline-derived CDR1 and CDR2 are MNHNS and SASEGT. With 4 bases clipped from V and 2 bases from J, the junction kept 5 bases outside the gene matches. CDR3 length: 14 amino acids.

Ten or more counts support this clonotype. The chain recombines TRBV6-5 with TRBJ2-6, with D maybe TRBD2 (6 bases). V was clipped by 0 bases and J by 2 bases, with 14 bases between them. The germline V gene encodes CDR1 MNHEY and CDR2 SVGAGI. CDR3 length: 18 residues. Here the CDR3 reads CASSYSLEEGTGANVLTF. The CDR3, as DNA: TGTGCCAGCAGTTACTCGCTAGAGGAGGGCACTGGGGCCAACGTCCTGACTTTC.

This clonotype was counted at least ten times. The chain recombines TRBV6-5 with TRBJ2-5; 13 bases match TRBD2. Germline-derived CDR1 and CDR2 are MNHEY and SVGAGI. V trimming: 5 bases; J trimming: 1 base; junction bases outside the gene matches: 7. The CDR3 length is 17 residues. CDR3 in amino acids: CASSQNGLAGAQETQYF. CDR3 bases: TGTGCCAGCAGTCAAAACGGACTAGCGGGGGCCCAAGAGACCCAGTACTTC.

In DNA form, the CDR3 reads TGTGCCAGCAGTTTCGGCAGGGGCGCGGGCTACAATGAGCAGTTCTTC. Its protein is CASSFGRGAGYNEQFF. The chain is built from TRBV12-3 or TRBV12-4 and TRBJ2-1, with D maybe TRBD1 (6 bases). The CDR3 consists of 16 residues. Trimming cost V 3 bases and J 3 bases, with 15 bases left between them.

This clonotype was detected only a few times. The chain combines TRBV7-3 with TRBJ2-2; 9 bases fit TRBD1. The V gene's germline CDR1 is SGHTA and CDR2 FQGTGA. The V gene end was trimmed by 7 bases and the J gene end by 6 bases; junction bases not matched to a gene: 9. The CDR3 length is 15 residues. CDR3 bases: TGTGCCAGCACCCTAACACAGGGGGCCGCCGGGGAGCTGTTTTTT. It translates to CASTLTQGAAGELFF.